The clone carrying this TCR beta chain has a count of ten or more. Its antigen is still unknown. Germline V CDR1 and CDR2: SEHNR, FQNEAQ (reference sequence). The CDR3 contains 15 residues. The V and J ends lost 5 bases and 4 bases, in that order; junction bases with no gene match: 9. This record comes from a study of T cell repertoires in cytomegalovirus infection. MiXCR, run by TCRdb on the reads, gives a single entry per CDR3 protein. The data contain hundreds of thousands of distinct CDR3 sequences, approximately 24% of them singletons. General study results and limits: HLA-C-restricted CMV clonotypes gave the most frequent clonotype in two of eight donors.

The chain links TRBV7-9 to TRBJ2-7; TRBD1 aligns across 9 bases. The source is a human donor in good health (CMV status not recorded). Some clones in this sample may be carry-over from other donors' samples. The sequenced material came from CD8+ T cells from PBMCs. The DNA of the CDR3 is TGTGCCAGCAGCGGACGAAGGGACAGGGTTTACGAGCAGTACTTC. Protein sequence: CASSGRRDRVYEQYF.